The T cell receptor (beta chain) under discussion was sequenced for a study of shared clonotypes between healthy human individuals. Profiled with immunoSEQ multiplex PCR; TCRdb holds only in-frame clones, not every one. The table includes about 230,000 clones, about 65% detected once. The germline gives CDR1 WSHSY, CDR2 SAAADI. This CDR3 has 14 amino acids. Unmatched junction bases numbered 2, after V lost 2 bases and J lost 2 bases. Ten or more counts support this clone. V is TRBV10-2 and J is TRBJ2-5; TRBD2 matches 7 bases. This sequence originates from a man aged 30-40 years in good health. Sequencing was carried out using memory CD4+ T cells sorted from blood. Stated subset: CD45RA-negative fraction. The CDR3 sequence: CASSEASGQETQYF. The CDR3 DNA reads TGCGCCAGCAGTGAGGCTAGCGGACAAGAGACCCAGTACTTC.